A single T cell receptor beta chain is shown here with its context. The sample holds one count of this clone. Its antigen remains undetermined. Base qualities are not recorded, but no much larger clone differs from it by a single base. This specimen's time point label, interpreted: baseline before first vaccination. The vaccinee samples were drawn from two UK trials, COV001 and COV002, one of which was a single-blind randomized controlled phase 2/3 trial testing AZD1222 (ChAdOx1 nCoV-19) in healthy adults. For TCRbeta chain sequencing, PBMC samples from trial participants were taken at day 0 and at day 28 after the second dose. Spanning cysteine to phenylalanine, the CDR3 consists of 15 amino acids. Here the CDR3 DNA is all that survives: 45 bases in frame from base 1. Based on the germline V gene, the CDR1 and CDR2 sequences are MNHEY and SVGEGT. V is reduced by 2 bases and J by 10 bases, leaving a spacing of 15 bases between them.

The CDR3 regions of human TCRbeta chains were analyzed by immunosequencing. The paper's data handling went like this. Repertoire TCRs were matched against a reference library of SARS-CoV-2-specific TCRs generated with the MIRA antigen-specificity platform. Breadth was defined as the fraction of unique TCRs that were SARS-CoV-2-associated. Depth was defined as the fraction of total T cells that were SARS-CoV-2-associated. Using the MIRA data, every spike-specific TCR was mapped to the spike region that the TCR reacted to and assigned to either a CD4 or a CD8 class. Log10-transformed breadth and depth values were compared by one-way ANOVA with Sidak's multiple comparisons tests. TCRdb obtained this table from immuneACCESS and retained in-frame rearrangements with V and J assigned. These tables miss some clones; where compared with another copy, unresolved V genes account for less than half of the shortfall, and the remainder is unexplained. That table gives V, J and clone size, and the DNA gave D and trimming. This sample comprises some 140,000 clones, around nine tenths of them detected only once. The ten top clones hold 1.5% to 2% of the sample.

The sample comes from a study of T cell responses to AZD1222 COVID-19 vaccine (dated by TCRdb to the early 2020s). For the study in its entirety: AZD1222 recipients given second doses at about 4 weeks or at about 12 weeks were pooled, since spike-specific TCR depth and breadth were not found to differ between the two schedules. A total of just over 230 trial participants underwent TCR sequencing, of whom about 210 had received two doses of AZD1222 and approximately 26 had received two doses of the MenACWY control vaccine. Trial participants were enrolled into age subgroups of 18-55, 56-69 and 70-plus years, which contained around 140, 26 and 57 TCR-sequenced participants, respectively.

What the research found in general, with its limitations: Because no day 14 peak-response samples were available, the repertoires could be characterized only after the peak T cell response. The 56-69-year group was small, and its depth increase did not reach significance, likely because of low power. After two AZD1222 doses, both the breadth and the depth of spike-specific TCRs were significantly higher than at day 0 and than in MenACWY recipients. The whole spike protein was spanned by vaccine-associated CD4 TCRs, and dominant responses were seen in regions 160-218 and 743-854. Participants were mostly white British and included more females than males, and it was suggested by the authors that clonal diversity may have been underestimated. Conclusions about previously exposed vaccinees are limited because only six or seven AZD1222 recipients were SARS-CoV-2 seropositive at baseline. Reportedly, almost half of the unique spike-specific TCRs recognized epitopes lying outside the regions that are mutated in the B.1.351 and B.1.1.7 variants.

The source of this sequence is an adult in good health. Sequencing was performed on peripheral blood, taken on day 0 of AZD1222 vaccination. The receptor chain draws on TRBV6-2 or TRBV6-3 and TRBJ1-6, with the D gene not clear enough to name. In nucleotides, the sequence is TGTGCCAGCAGTTACGACCGGAACGGGCGCTCACCCCTCCACTTT. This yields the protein CASSYDRNGRSPLHF.